What follows describes a single T cell receptor (beta chain). Its antigen is still unknown. CD4+CD45RO+CD25- cells were isolated as memory CD4+ T cells. Full-length variable regions came from constant-region reverse primers plus semi-nested Nested Universal Primer A PCR. TCRdb re-called the 5' RACE reads through MiXCR, storing one row per CDR3 protein. The repertoire has 62,000 or so distinct CDR3 sequences, approximately 23% of them found once; the top ten carry about 3%. Germline values: CDR1 KGHDR, CDR2 SFDVKD. CDR3 size: 15 residues. V was shortened by 0 bases and J by 5 bases, with 9 bases between the two germline ends. Findings and limits, study-wide: Tumor memory CD4+ T cell TCR gene usage clustered with blood and lymph node memory CD4+ cells and lymph node naive CD4+ cells. Larger-cohort validation covered only one TCR beta V-J rearrangement.

The chain combines TRBV24-1 with TRBJ2-2; unclear D gene. Specimen: memory CD4+ T cells sorted from a lymph node. Subset of the sample: memory CD4+ T cells, CD4+CD45RO+CD25-. This clonotype originated in a female donor with breast cancer. The CDR3 sequence: CATSDLQWGTGELFF. The CDR3 DNA reads TGTGCCACCAGTGATTTGCAATGGGGTACCGGGGAGCTGTTTTTT.